What follows are 18 T cell receptor beta chains derived from one specimen sequenced in a study of cytomegalovirus exposure and HLA in healthy donors (dated 2017 in TCRdb). Library construction relied on the immunoSEQ multiplex PCR assay. The multiplex PCR relied on a mix of 60 forward primers for TCR Vbeta segments and 13 reverse primers for TCR Jbeta segments. As stored in TCRdb, this immuneACCESS dataset retains in-frame rearrangements with V and J assigned. A fraction of the clones does not appear; measured against another copy, unresolved V genes explain less than half of the discrepancy, and the remainder lacks a known reason. This sample lists over 95,000 clones; over 65% were detected once. The biggest ten clones account for less than 3.5% of the sample. Sequenced material: PBMCs. These receptors were obtained from a female donor in good health and CMV-seronegative.

The chain links TRBV27 to TRBJ2-1; TRBD2 agrees at 8 bases. J lost 10 bases, V lost 4 bases, and 9 bases had no gene match. Germline CDR1 MNHEY, CDR2 SMNVEV (reference sequence). The CDR3 is 14 residues long. The CDR3 region has the DNA TGTGCCAGCAGTTATAACGGGGGGGCATGGGAGCAGTTCTTC. It is translated as CASSYNGGAWEQFF.

The CDR3 bases are TGTGCCAGCCGGAGGGGGGGTACGCAGTATTTT. Translating it yields CASRRGGTQYF. The gene calls are TRBV27 and TRBJ2-3; tentative D call: TRBD2 (7 bases). The CDR3 totals 11 residues. V dropped 8 bases and J dropped 8 bases, with 11 bases sitting between them. Germline loops: CDR1 MNHEY, CDR2 SMNVEV (reference sequence).

This clone was observed a handful of times. The J gene is TRBJ1-3, the V gene TRBV7-9; TRBD1 aligns across 8 bases. The CDR3 is made up of 15 amino acids. V was pared by 3 bases and J by 3 bases, with 4 bases of the junction left unmatched. Germline CDR1 and CDR2: SEHNR and FQNEAQ (reference sequence). CDR3 in amino acids: CASSFTDRGGNTIYF. In DNA, the CDR3 is TGTGCCAGCAGCTTTACAGACAGGGGTGGAAACACCATATATTTT. Looking up the rest from reference TRBV7-9 and TRBJ1-3 gives the full variable domain: DTGVSQNPRHKITKRGQNVTFRCDPISEHNRLYWYRQTLGQGPEFLTYFQNEAQLEKSRLLSDRFSAERPKGSFSTLEIQRTEQGDSAMYLCASSFTDRGGNTIYFGEGSWLTVV.

This clone was detected once. V usage is TRBV30 and J usage is TRBJ2-7, with 12 bases lining up with TRBD1. CDR3 length equals 14 residues. The germline gives CDR1 GTSNPN, CDR2 SVGIG (reference sequence). Trimming cost V 2 bases and J 5 bases; bases outside gene matches: 4. The CDR3 loop reads CAWSPGTGGHEQYF. The DNA of the CDR3 is TGTGCCTGGAGTCCTGGGACAGGGGGCCACGAGCAGTACTTC.

As DNA, the CDR3 is TGCGCCAGCAGCCAACACATTACAGGGGGCAGTGAGCAGTTCTTC. Amino acid sequence: CASSQHITGGSEQFF. The V gene is TRBV4-1, the J gene TRBJ2-1; 9 bases align to TRBD1. The V gene end was trimmed by 2 bases and the J gene end by 9 bases; junction bases not matched to a gene: 8. Per the germline V gene, CDR1 is MGHRA and CDR2 is YSYEKL. The CDR3 runs to 15 residues.

The V and J genes are TRBV4-1 and TRBJ2-3; 15 nucleotides line up with TRBD2. V shed 3 bases, J shed 5 bases, and the junction held 0 bases outside the gene matches. The CDR3 has 15 residues. Per germline, CDR1 MGHRA and CDR2 YSYEKL. The chain's CDR3 is CASSQGLAGGDTQYF. In DNA, the CDR3 is TGCGCCAGCAGCCAGGGACTAGCGGGGGGAGATACGCAGTATTTT.

The sample holds one count of this clone. The chain combines TRBV5-4 with TRBJ2-3, with 10 positions matching TRBD2. Germline CDR1 SGHNT, CDR2 YYREEE (reference sequence). The CDR3 covers 16 residues. Losses at the gene ends were 5 bases for V and 6 bases for J; bases not matched to a gene: 12. The CDR3 reads CASRPTSSGGFDTQYF. The CDR3 nucleotides are TGTGCCAGCAGACCTACTAGTAGCGGGGGGTTTGATACGCAGTATTTT.

The rearrangement links TRBV2 to TRBJ1-3; 7 bases agree with TRBD1. The CDR3 has 18 amino acids. Germline V CDR1 and CDR2: SNHLY, FYNNEI. V trimming: 0 bases; J trimming: 0 bases; junction bases outside the gene matches: 8. This CDR3 reads CASSEALDRVISGNTIYF. The CDR3 nucleotides are TGTGCCAGCAGTGAAGCGCTCGACAGGGTTATCTCTGGAAACACCATATATTTT.

The chain recombines TRBV13 with TRBJ1-2; 12 positions match TRBD1. There are 18 residues in the CDR3. CDR1 and CDR2 from the germline V gene are PRHDT and FYEKMQ (reference sequence). V gave up 5 bases and J gave up 3 bases; unmatched junction bases: 13. The DNA for the CDR3 is TGTGCCAGCAGCAGGGACGGGACAGGGGGCGATTGGGACTATGGCTACACCTTC. Translation: CASSRDGTGGDWDYGYTF. Together with reference TRBV13 and TRBJ1-2, the CDR3 gives the full variable domain: AAGVIQSPRHLIKEKRETATLKCYPIPRHDTVYWYQQGPGQDPQFLISFYEKMQSDKGSIPDRFSAQQFSDYHSELNMSSLELGDSALYFCASSRDGTGGDWDYGYTFGSGTRLTVV.

The J gene is TRBJ2-3, the V gene TRBV6-5, with 10 bases identical to TRBD1. The CDR3 has 16 amino acids. Unmatched junction bases numbered 4, after V lost 0 bases and J lost 4 bases. Germline CDR1 and CDR2: MNHEY and SVGAGI. CDR3 nucleotides: TGTGCCAGCAGTTACTCGGGGACAGGGGTTCCAGATACGCAGTATTTT. Its translation is CASSYSGTGVPDTQYF.

This clone was seen just once. CDR3 sequence reads: CASSEARTSGGITDTQYF. CDR3 in DNA: TGCGCCAGCAGTGAGGCCCGGACTAGCGGGGGGATAACAGATACGCAGTATTTT. The J gene is TRBJ2-3, the V gene TRBV10-1; TRBD2 aligns across 14 bases. The junction had 7 bases not matched to a gene; V was cut back by 2 bases and J by 3 bases. This CDR3 has 18 residues. Germline CDR1 and CDR2: WNHNN and SYGVQD (reference sequence).

This chain links TRBV6-1 with TRBJ2-3; D uncertain. Germline V gene lookup returns CDR1 MNHNS and CDR2 SASEGT. The CDR3 loop spans 14 amino acids. Trimming took 2 bases from V and 2 from J, leaving 8 bases between them. In DNA form, the CDR3 reads TGTGCCAGCAGTGAATTACAGATCACAGATACGCAGTATTTT. This translates into CASSELQITDTQYF.

To note about this clone: The junction differs from germline at one of its ends, possibly a read error. Other DNA sequences in the sample encode the same CDR3. The chain has TRBV15 and TRBJ2-1; D gene ambiguous. Germline V gene lookup returns CDR1 LNHNV and CDR2 YYDKDF (reference sequence). There are 12 residues in the CDR3. In nucleotides, the CDR3 is TGTGCTACCAGCAGAGATCGGGATGAGCAGTTCTTC. It specifies CATSRDRDEQFF.

This chain links TRBV6-1 with TRBJ2-7, with 7 bases fitting TRBD1. V gave up 2 bases and J gave up 3 bases; unmatched junction bases: 7. Germline CDR1 is MNHNS and CDR2 is SASEGT. The CDR3 loop spans 15 amino acids. CDR3 bases: TGTGCCAGCAGTGAAATTGGGACAGCACGCTACGAGCAGTACTTC. The encoded protein is CASSEIGTARYEQYF.

This clone qualifies as medium-sized. This CDR3 reads CASSLYGGVQYF. In DNA form, the CDR3 reads TGTGCCAGCAGCTTATACGGGGGAGTCCAGTACTTC. The chain joins TRBV7-2 to TRBJ2-5; a possible D gene is TRBD2 (6 bases). The germline CDR1 and CDR2 sequences are SGHTA and FQGNSA. The CDR3 totals 12 residues. V lost 2 bases and J lost 10, with 11 bases in between.

This chain links TRBV2 with TRBJ2-4; 10 bases line up with TRBD1. V lost 6 bases to trimming and J lost 1 base; unmatched junction nucleotides: 6. The CDR3 is made up of 16 amino acids. CDR1 and CDR2 (germline): SNHLY, FYNNEI. The CDR3 loop reads CASSGQGEGAKNIQYF. CDR3 nucleotides: TGTGCCAGCAGCGGACAGGGGGAGGGTGCCAAAAACATTCAGTACTTC.

This chain uses TRBV18 with TRBJ2-5, with TRBD1 as a possible D gene (6 bases). The CDR3 totals 15 residues. With 0 bases removed from V and 1 base from J, the gap between germline ends came to 9 bases. Germline V gives CDR1 KGHSH, CDR2 LQKENI. The chain's CDR3 is CASSPPDRLQETQYF. Here the CDR3 DNA reads TGTGCCAGCTCACCACCGGACAGACTCCAAGAGACCCAGTACTTC.

The V call is TRBV29-1, the J call TRBJ1-2; weak D call: TRBD1 (5 bases). The CDR3 is 11 amino acids. With 6 bases removed from V and 6 bases from J, the gap between germline ends came to 11 bases. Germline V gene sequence: CDR1 SQVTM, CDR2 ANQGSEA. Here the CDR3 reads CSVLGGDGYTF. The CDR3, as DNA: TGCAGCGTCCTCGGAGGGGATGGCTACACCTTC. Full variable domain (rest looked up from reference TRBV29-1 and TRBJ1-2): SAVISQKPSRDICQRGTSLTIQCQVDSQVTMMFWYRQQPGQSLTLIATANQGSEATYESGFVIDKFPISRPNLTFSTLTVSNMSPEDSSIYLCSVLGGDGYTFGSGTRLTVV.